The clone carrying this T cell receptor (beta chain) was seen a handful of times. No antigen is known for it. CDR1 is SNHLY, CDR2 FYNNEI, per germline. The ends were cut back, 5 bases at V and 2 bases at J, with 12 bases in the middle. CDR3 length: 14 residues. This sample was included in a study of beta chain features in type 1 diabetes. Study-wide context: Examination of sorted cells across all samples involved approximately 100,000,000 cells. Study results and caveats: The study notes PCR might favor shorter templates equally in patients and controls. Any HLA effect on TCRB rearrangement was left unresolved by small sub-analyses. A pattern of fewer insertions and more deletions at VDJ junctions was seen in type 1 diabetes patients.

The isolated RNA, all of it, was reverse transcribed, so expressed TCRB transcripts were what got sequenced. Profiling relied on immunoSEQ multiplex PCR, and the TCRdb table lists in-frame clones only, not all of them. Of 200,000 to 300,000 clones in the sample, 27% were seen once. The chain joins TRBV2 to TRBJ1-2; D call uncertain. Sequenced sample: central memory CD4+ T cells from blood. The receptor comes from a man younger than 45 in good health. The CDR3, as DNA: TGTGCCAGCAGTCAGGCCTCGGGGAACTATGGCTACACCTTC. It specifies CASSQASGNYGYTF.